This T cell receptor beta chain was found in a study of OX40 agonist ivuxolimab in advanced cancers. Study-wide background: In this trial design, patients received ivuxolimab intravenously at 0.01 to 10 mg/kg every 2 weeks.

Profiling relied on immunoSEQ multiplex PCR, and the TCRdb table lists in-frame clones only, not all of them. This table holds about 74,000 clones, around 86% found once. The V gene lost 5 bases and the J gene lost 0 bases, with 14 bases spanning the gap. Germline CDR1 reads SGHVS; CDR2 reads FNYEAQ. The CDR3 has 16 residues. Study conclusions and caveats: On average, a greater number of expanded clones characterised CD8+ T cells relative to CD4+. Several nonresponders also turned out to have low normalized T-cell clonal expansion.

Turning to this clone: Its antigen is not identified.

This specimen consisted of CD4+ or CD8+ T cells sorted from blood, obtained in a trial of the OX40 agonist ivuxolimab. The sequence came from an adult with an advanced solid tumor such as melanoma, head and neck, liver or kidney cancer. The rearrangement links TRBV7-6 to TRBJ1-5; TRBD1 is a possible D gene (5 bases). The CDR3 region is CASSQGAHHSNQPQHF. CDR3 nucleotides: TGTGCCAGCAGCCAAGGGGCTCACCATAGCAATCAGCCCCAGCATTTT. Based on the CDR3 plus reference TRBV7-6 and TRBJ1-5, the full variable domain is GAGVSQSPRYKVTKRGQDVALRCDPISGHVSLYWYRQALGQGPEFLTYFNYEAQQDKSGLPNDRFSAERPEGSISTLTIQRTEQRDSAMYRCASSQGAHHSNQPQHFGDGTRLSIL.